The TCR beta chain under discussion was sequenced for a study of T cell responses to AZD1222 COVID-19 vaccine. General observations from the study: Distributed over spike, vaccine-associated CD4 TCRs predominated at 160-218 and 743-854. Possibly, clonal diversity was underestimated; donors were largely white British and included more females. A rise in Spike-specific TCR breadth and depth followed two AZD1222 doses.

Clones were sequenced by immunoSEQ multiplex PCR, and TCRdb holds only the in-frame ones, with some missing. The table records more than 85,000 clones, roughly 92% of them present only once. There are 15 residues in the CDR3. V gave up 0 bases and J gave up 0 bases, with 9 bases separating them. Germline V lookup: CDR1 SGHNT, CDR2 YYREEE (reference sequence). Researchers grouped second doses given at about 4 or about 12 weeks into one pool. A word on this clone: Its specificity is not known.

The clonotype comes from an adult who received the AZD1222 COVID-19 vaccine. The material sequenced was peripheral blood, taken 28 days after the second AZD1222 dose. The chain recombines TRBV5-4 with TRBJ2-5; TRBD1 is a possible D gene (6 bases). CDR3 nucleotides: TGTGCCAGCAGCTTGGGGGGGCCGTACCAAGAGACCCAGTACTTC. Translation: CASSLGGPYQETQYF.